The T cell receptor beta chain described here comes from a study of PD-L1 blockade in urothelial cancer. Overall study context: Blood was analyzed 3 weeks (second dose) and 6 weeks after treatment start.

Trimming took 6 bases from V and 0 from J, leaving 8 bases between them. The CDR3 loop spans 13 amino acids. The germline CDR1 and CDR2 sequences are MDHEN and SYDVKM. This clone appeared a single time. Time point meaning: pretreatment peripheral blood. The repertoire was sequenced with immunoSEQ multiplex PCR; TCRdb's copy has only in-frame clones and lacks some. This sample yields tens of thousands of clones, of which roughly 90% are seen a single time; 1.5% to 2% belongs to the top ten. This chain connects TRBV28 to TRBJ1-2, with a possible D match to TRBD1 (6 bases). The receptor was derived from a man aged 60 to 69 with urothelial cancer. The sequencing used PBMCs, collected around atezolizumab (anti-PD-L1) treatment. The CDR3 protein is CASRRQANYGYTF. In DNA, the CDR3 is TGTGCCAGCAGACGACAGGCTAACTATGGCTACACCTTC.